The 27 T cell receptor beta chains presented below share a single source sample, sequenced in a study of T cell responses to AZD1222 COVID-19 vaccine. The repertoire was sequenced with immunoSEQ multiplex PCR; TCRdb's copy has only in-frame clones and lacks some. This repertoire shows approximately 82,000 clones, 90% found once; its top ten account for about 5.2%. This specimen consisted of peripheral blood, obtained on day 0 of AZD1222 vaccination. The receptors stem from an adult in good health.

The genes are TRBV3-1 (or the pseudogene TRBV3-2) and TRBJ1-6, with 7 nucleotides matching TRBD1. This CDR3 spans 14 amino acids. Germline lookup yields CDR1 LGHDT and CDR2 YNNKEL (reference sequence). V was pared by 4 bases and J by 11 bases, with 8 bases of the junction left unmatched. For the CDR3, the DNA is TGTGCCAGCAGCCCCCGACAGGGTACGACACCCCTCCACTTT. This codes for CASSPRQGTTPLHF.

The genes are TRBV5-4 and TRBJ2-5; a possible D gene is TRBD2 (5 bases). Per germline, CDR1 SGHNT and CDR2 YYREEE (reference sequence). CDR3 length: 14 residues. V lost 5 bases, J lost 4 bases, and 15 bases lay in between. CDR3 coding DNA: TGTGCCAGCAGGAGAGCGGAGCGGCGAGAGACCCAGTACTTC. This codes for CASRRAERRETQYF. The whole variable domain, filled in from reference TRBV5-4 and TRBJ2-5, reads ETGVTQSPTHLIKTRGQQVTLRCSSQSGHNTVSWYQQALGQGPQFIFQYYREEENGRGNFPPRFSGLQFPNYSSELNVNALELDDSALYLCASRRAERRETQYFGPGTRLLVL.

This chain uses TRBV6-2 or TRBV6-3 with TRBJ1-5, with D hard to call. V lost 0 bases, J lost 7 bases, and 4 bases lay in between. Germline assignment: CDR1 MNHEY and CDR2 SVGEGT. CDR3 length equals 12 residues. The CDR3 DNA reads as TGTGCCAGCAGTTACTCACCGCAGCCCCAGCATTTT. Amino acid sequence: CASSYSPQPQHF.

The chain carries TRBV6-2 or TRBV6-3 and TRBJ2-3, with D possibly called TRBD1 or TRBD2 (5 bases each). This CDR3 spans 16 amino acids. The V gene lost 6 bases and the J gene lost 2 bases, with 18 bases spanning the gap. Germline loops: CDR1 MNHEY, CDR2 SVGEGT. CDR3 region: CASSLPGTHYTDTQYF. The DNA for the CDR3 is TGTGCCAGCAGCCTCCCCGGGACCCACTACACAGATACGCAGTATTTT.

The rearrangement uses TRBV7-2 and TRBJ2-3; 9 positions agree with TRBD2. The CDR3 is 16 residues long. CDR1 and CDR2 from the germline V gene are SGHTA and FQGNSA. The J segment lost 6 bases and the V segment lost 1 base, leaving 8 bases of the junction unmatched. The chain's CDR3 is CASSLELAGGSDTQYF. CDR3 in DNA: TGTGCCAGCAGCTTAGAATTGGCGGGGGGGTCGGATACGCAGTATTTT.

V is TRBV5-1 and J is TRBJ2-1; no clear D. This CDR3 has 14 amino acids. Germline CDR1 is SGHRS and CDR2 is YFSETQ. Trimming shortened V by 0 bases and J by 14 bases, and 18 bases separated the two germline ends. CDR3 in DNA: TGCGCCAGCAGCTTGGGGGCGGTGGGCGGTCGAGAGTTCTTC. Translating gives CASSLGAVGGREFF.

This clone came up a few times. The junction shows a germline mismatch at one end, possibly a read error. Other nucleotide sequences from this sample produce the same CDR3. J is TRBJ1-5 and V is TRBV7-7; perhaps TRBD1 as D (5 bases). The CDR3 runs to 13 residues. Germline V gene sequence: CDR1 SSHAT, CDR2 FNYEAQ (reference sequence). CDR3 amino acids: CASSRDSNQPQHF. CDR3 DNA sequence: TGTGCTAGCAGCCGAGACAGTAATCAGCCCCAGCATTTT.

The chain has TRBV24-1 and TRBJ2-3, with D maybe TRBD1 (6 bases). Germline loops: CDR1 KGHDR, CDR2 SFDVKD. The CDR3 is 16 amino acids. Trimming took 4 bases from V and 0 from J, leaving 13 bases between them. In DNA form, the CDR3 reads TGTGCCACCAGTGACCCCATGGGACAAAGCACAGATACGCAGTATTTT. Protein sequence: CATSDPMGQSTDTQYF.

A single count supports this clone. The rearrangement uses TRBV2 and TRBJ1-1, with D possibly matching TRBD1 (6 bases). Germline V gene data show CDR1 as SNHLY and CDR2 as FYNNEI. The CDR3 is made up of 12 amino acids. Trimming cost V 4 bases and J 11 bases, with 14 bases left between them. CDR3 protein: CASSADRLRAFF. CDR3 sequence (DNA): TGTGCCAGCAGTGCAGACAGGTTGCGCGCTTTCTTT. Combining the CDR3 with reference TRBV2 and TRBJ1-1 gives the whole variable domain EPEVTQTPSHQVTQMGQEVILRCVPISNHLYFYWYRQILGQKVEFLVSFYNNEISEKSEIFDDQFSVERPDGSNFTLKIRSTKLEDSAMYFCASSADRLRAFFGQGTRLTVV.

The chain couples TRBV11-2 to TRBJ1-1, with unresolved D. The V and J ends lost 0 bases and 1 base respectively, with 6 bases between them. CDR3 length: 14 residues. From germline, CDR1 is SGHAT and CDR2 FQNNGV. The CDR3 sequence: CASSLEVRNTEAFF. CDR3 bases: TGTGCCAGCAGCTTAGAGGTCAGGAACACTGAAGCTTTCTTT.

The chain employs TRBV9 and TRBJ1-1; 7 bases map to TRBD1. Per the germline V gene, CDR1 is SGDLS and CDR2 is YYNGEE. With 3 bases clipped from V and 4 bases from J, the junction kept 12 bases outside the gene matches. The CDR3 is 16 residues long. The CDR3 reads CASSGETGFGGTEAFF. The CDR3 nucleotides read TGTGCCAGCAGCGGGGAGACAGGGTTCGGCGGCACTGAAGCTTTCTTT.

CDR3 bases: TGTGCCAGTAGTATAACAGGGGGGGATAACTATGGCTACACCTTC. Its protein is CASSITGGDNYGYTF. This chain uses TRBV19 with TRBJ1-2; 8 bases line up with TRBD1. The ends lost 2 bases at V and 1 base at J; junction bases unmatched: 3. Germline-derived CDR1 and CDR2 are LNHDA and SQIVND (reference sequence). The CDR3 length is 15 residues. Together with reference TRBV19 and TRBJ1-2, the CDR3 gives the full variable domain: DGGITQSPKYLFRKEGQNVTLSCEQNLNHDAMYWYRQDPGQGLRLIYYSQIVNDFQKGDIAEGYSVSREKKESFPLTVTSAQKNPTAFYLCASSITGGDNYGYTFGSGTRLTVV.

The chain recombines TRBV6-5 with TRBJ1-1, with a tentative D call TRBD1 (5 bases). Germline V gene lookup returns CDR1 MNHEY and CDR2 SVGAGI. Trimming removed 0 bases from V and 5 bases from J, with 10 bases in between. The CDR3 loop spans 14 amino acids. The CDR3 sequence is CASSYSSGGTEAFF. CDR3 sequence (DNA): TGTGCCAGCAGTTACTCGAGTGGGGGGACTGAAGCTTTCTTT.

V and J are TRBV15 and TRBJ2-4; 7 bases match TRBD2. With V trimmed by 0 bases and J by 9 bases, 8 bases remained unmatched. Per the germline V gene, CDR1 is LNHNV and CDR2 is YYDKDF (reference sequence). CDR3 length: 15 amino acids. The CDR3 region has the DNA TGTGCCACCAGCAGAGATCGCGGGGGAGTGGGCATTCAGTACTTC. This codes for CATSRDRGGVGIQYF.

This chain connects TRBV4-3 to TRBJ2-7; 9 bases align to TRBD1. The germline CDR1 and CDR2 sequences are LGHNA and YSLEER. J gave up 6 bases and V 0 bases, and 9 bases lay outside the gene matches. The CDR3 length is 16 residues. The CDR3 loop reads CASSQELGTGSLEQYF. The CDR3, as DNA: TGCGCCAGCAGCCAAGAATTGGGGACAGGGTCTCTCGAGCAGTACTTC.

This clone came up once. The CDR3, as DNA: TGCAGCGTTGTAGGCCAGCCGGGGACAGATACGCAGTATTTT. Amino acid sequence: CSVVGQPGTDTQYF. The chain is built from TRBV29-1 and TRBJ2-3; TRBD2 might be the D (5 bases). The CDR3 runs 14 residues. Per the germline V gene, CDR1 is SQVTM and CDR2 is ANQGSEA. The ends were cut back, 4 bases at V and 3 bases at J, with 14 bases in the middle.

This clone was observed once. V usage is TRBV2 and J usage is TRBJ2-4; 7 bases are shared with TRBD1. Germline lookup yields CDR1 SNHLY and CDR2 FYNNEI. The CDR3 is 12 residues long. Trimming cost V 8 bases and J 14 bases; bases outside gene matches: 12. The CDR3 region is CASRDSSPTEYF. DNA of the CDR3: TGTGCCAGCCGGGACAGTTCACCCACTGAGTACTTC. The full variable domain, its missing parts supplied by reference TRBV2 and TRBJ2-4, is EPEVTQTPSHQVTQMGQEVILRCVPISNHLYFYWYRQILGQKVEFLVSFYNNEISEKSEIFDDQFSVERPDGSNFTLKIRSTKLEDSAMYFCASRDSSPTEYFGAGTRLSVL.

The J gene is TRBJ1-2, the V gene TRBV6-1; no clear D gene. Per germline, CDR1 MNHNS and CDR2 SASEGT. V was pared by 3 bases and J by 0 bases, with 17 bases between. CDR3 size: 17 residues. The CDR3 loop reads CASSDPTWATSNYGYTF. For the CDR3, the DNA is TGTGCCAGCAGTGACCCCACTTGGGCCACCTCTAACTATGGCTACACCTTC.

The chain uses TRBV27 and TRBJ2-5, with D perhaps matching TRBD2 (7 bases). Trimming pared 5 bases from V and 3 bases from J, leaving 19 bases between. This CDR3 region has 16 residues. Looked up from germline, CDR1 is MNHEY and CDR2 is SMNVEV (reference sequence). CDR3 in DNA: TGTGCCAGCAGTCCTTTTGGAGGGGGGGAGGAAGAGACCCAGTACTTC. This encodes CASSPFGGGEEETQYF.

CDR3 in DNA: TGTGCCAGCCTGCCGGGTAGCGGGGCTACCGGGGAGCTGTTTTTT. Amino acids: CASLPGSGATGELFF. The chain carries TRBV2 and TRBJ2-2; 8 bases match TRBD2. CDR1 is SNHLY, CDR2 FYNNEI, per germline. The CDR3 length is 15 residues. J gave up 5 bases and V 8 bases, and 10 bases lay outside the gene matches.

The genes are TRBV3-1 (or the pseudogene TRBV3-2) and TRBJ1-5; D is ambiguous. The V gene lost 1 base and the J gene lost 0 bases, with 7 bases spanning the gap. This CDR3 is 15 amino acids long. CDR1 is LGHDT and CDR2 is YNNKEL in the germline V gene (reference sequence). CDR3 nucleotides: TGTGCCAGCAGCCAAGGTGGTTATAGCAATCAGCCCCAGCATTTT. It codes for CASSQGGYSNQPQHF.

The gene calls are TRBV7-4 and TRBJ1-5; TRBD1 matches 7 bases. The V and J ends lost 5 bases and 1 base, in that order; junction bases with no gene match: 14. CDR3 length: 18 amino acids. Germline CDR1 SGHVT, CDR2 SQSDAQ. For the CDR3, the DNA is TGTGCCAGCAGCCGACAGGGAGAGGGCCGTCGAAGCAATCAGCCCCAGCATTTT. Amino acids: CASSRQGEGRRSNQPQHF.

The J gene is TRBJ2-3, the V gene TRBV5-1; D perhaps matches TRBD1 (6 bases). The CDR3 totals 15 residues. The V end lost 3 bases, the J end lost 0 bases, and 11 bases lay between the germline ends. Per germline, CDR1 SGHRS and CDR2 YFSETQ. The CDR3 DNA sequence: TGCGCCAGCAGCTCGACAGGTACGAGCACAGATACGCAGTATTTT. Its translation is CASSSTGTSTDTQYF.

In the case of this clone: One end of the junction does not line up with germline, which may come from a read error. The V gene is TRBV11-2, the J gene TRBJ2-5, with 8 bases lining up with TRBD2. From germline, CDR1 is SGHAT and CDR2 FQNNGV. The CDR3 length is 13 residues. The CDR3 region is CASTLAGWETQYF. As DNA, the CDR3 is TGTGCCAGCACCTTAGCGGGGTGGGAGACCCAGTACTTC.

The V gene is TRBV5-5, the J gene TRBJ1-5; maybe TRBD1 (6 bases). This CDR3 comprises 14 residues. Trimming left V 6 bases short and J 6 bases short, with 16 bases between. Germline V gene data show CDR1 as SGHKS and CDR2 as YYEKEE (reference sequence). This CDR3 is CASTPGAIRQPQHF. In DNA form, the CDR3 reads TGTGCCAGCACCCCAGGGGCAATTCGTCAGCCCCAGCATTTT.

The V gene is TRBV3-1 (or the pseudogene TRBV3-2), the J gene TRBJ2-2; the D is unclear. Germline V gives CDR1 LGHDT, CDR2 YNNKEL (reference sequence). The V end was cut by 4 bases, the J end by 0 bases, with 12 bases between. The CDR3 is 16 amino acids. This CDR3 is CASSPFAGSNTGELFF. In DNA form, the CDR3 reads TGTGCCAGCAGCCCCTTCGCAGGCTCGAACACCGGGGAGCTGTTTTTT.

The V gene is TRBV19, the J gene TRBJ1-2; 9 positions match TRBD1. The J segment lost 3 bases and the V segment lost 6 bases, leaving 11 bases of the junction unmatched. This CDR3 region has 16 residues. Germline loops: CDR1 LNHDA, CDR2 SQIVND (reference sequence). CDR3 protein: CASSPRGDRAHYGYTF. CDR3 bases: TGTGCCAGTAGCCCACGTGGGGACAGGGCCCACTATGGCTACACCTTC.